Listed below are T cell receptor beta chains from one sample, sequenced in a study of blood T cell repertoires in COVID-19. The repertoire was sequenced with immunoSEQ multiplex PCR; TCRdb's copy has only in-frame clones and lacks some. The sample includes about 210,000 clones, about 86% seen only once; the top ten take about 8.9%. The sequencing input was peripheral blood. Receptors were obtained from a woman aged 50 to 65 with acute or convalescent COVID-19. The CDR3 runs from the conserved cysteine through the conserved F or W. D genes are given only for firm matches. Clone sizes are given selectively: once, few, many, or a class where the clone is expanded.

CDR3 protein | CDR3 DNA | J gene | CDR3 length | D gene | V gene | clone size
CASRSDDTMNTEAFF | TGTGCCAGCAGGAGTGATGACACAATGAACACTGAAGCTTTCTTT | TRBJ1-1 | 15 | . | TRBV6-5 | .
CASRTLKADSNYEQYF | TGTGCCAGCAGAACCCTCAAAGCCGACTCTAACTACGAGCAGTACTTC | TRBJ2-7 | 16 | . | TRBV27 | .
CASSLAGGRDTQYF | TGCGCCAGCAGCTTGGCCGGCGGGAGGGATACGCAGTATTTT | TRBJ2-3 | 14 | TRBD2 | TRBV5-1 | once
CASFKGQGTYEQYF | TGTGCCAGCTTCAAGGGACAGGGAACCTACGAGCAGTACTTC | TRBJ2-7 | 14 | TRBD1 | TRBV28 | .
CASSPGLAVYNEQFF | TGTGCCAGCAGCCCGGGGCTAGCGGTTTACAATGAGCAGTTCTTC | TRBJ2-1 | 15 | TRBD2 | TRBV3-1/TRBV3-2 | .
CASSHSGAYEQYF | TGCGCCAGCAGCCATTCGGGGGCCTACGAGCAGTACTTC | TRBJ2-7 | 13 | . | TRBV5-1 | .
CASSPGLAGGVSYEQYF | TGCGCCAGCAGCCCGGGACTAGCGGGAGGTGTCTCCTACGAGCAGTACTTC | TRBJ2-7 | 17 | TRBD2 | TRBV10-1 | once
CASSLPGGASTGELFF | TGTGCCAGCAGCCTCCCCGGCGGAGCCAGCACCGGGGAGCTGTTTTTT | TRBJ2-2 | 16 | . | TRBV5-4 | once
CASSFEGHRVEIQYF | TGTGCCAGCAGCTTCGAGGGACACCGAGTGGAGATTCAGTACTTC | TRBJ2-4 | 15 | . | TRBV2 | .
CASSQYLPRREQYF | TGCGCCAGCAGTCAATACCTCCCTAGACGCGAGCAGTACTTC | TRBJ2-7 | 14 | . | TRBV23-1 | .
CASSYEALSYEQYF | TGTGCCAGCAGTTACGAAGCCCTCTCCTACGAGCAGTACTTC | TRBJ2-7 | 14 | . | TRBV6-6 | few
CASSPRGERDEQYF | TGTGCCAGCTCACCCAGGGGGGAGCGCGACGAGCAGTACTTC | TRBJ2-7 | 14 | . | TRBV18 | .
CASSYSSVVFF | TGTGCCAGCAGTTACTCCTCGGTCGTGTTCTTC | TRBJ2-1 | 11 | . | TRBV6-5 | few
CASSYRPGIYEKLFF | TGTGCCAGCAGTTACCGCCCGGGGATTTACGAAAAACTGTTTTTT | TRBJ1-4 | 15 | . | TRBV6-5 | .
CASMGLAGTYEQYF | TGTGCCAGCATGGGACTAGCGGGGACCTACGAGCAGTACTTC | TRBJ2-7 | 14 | TRBD2 | TRBV6-5 | .
CASSLIGTDQYF | TGTGCCAGCAGCTTAATCGGTACCGACCAGTACTTC | TRBJ2-5 | 12 | . | TRBV11-1 | .
CASSLVFSGSVNEQFF | TGCGCCAGCAGCTTGGTATTCAGCGGGAGCGTTAATGAGCAGTTCTTC | TRBJ2-1 | 16 | TRBD2 | TRBV5-1 | .
CASSEAPSVVDTQYF | TGTGCCAGCAGTGAGGCTCCCTCCGTGGTAGATACGCAGTATTTT | TRBJ2-3 | 15 | . | TRBV2 | .
CASSLELDPTSKRYNEQFF | TGCGCCAGCAGCTTGGAGCTGGACCCGACTTCGAAGCGGTACAATGAGCAGTTCTTC | TRBJ2-1 | 19 | . | TRBV5-1 | .
CASSLLTGAPNEKLFF | TGCGCCAGCAGCTTGTTGACAGGGGCACCTAATGAAAAACTGTTTTTT | TRBJ1-4 | 16 | TRBD1 | TRBV5-1 | .